Shown below are 28 T cell receptor beta chains from a single sample sequenced in a study of Graves' ophthalmopathy and Graves' hyperthyroidism. RNA transcripts provided the template for amplifying TCR beta CDR3 regions. HTBI primers served in a first-round RT-PCR, which a second-round multiplex PCR followed. TCRdb re-derived calls from the multiplex PCR reads in MiXCR, one entry per CDR3 protein. The sample includes around 1.1 million distinct CDR3 sequences, less than 45% of them seen just once. The sequencing sample was made of peripheral blood or thyroid tissue (not recorded which). All receptors come from an adult man with Graves' hyperthyroidism.

This chain uses TRBV4-3 with TRBJ1-6, with 8 bases that match TRBD1. The CDR3 consists of 15 residues. The germline CDR1 and CDR2 sequences are LGHNA and YSLEER. V shed 1 base, J shed 7 bases, and the junction held 3 bases outside the gene matches. The CDR3 here is CASSQAQGANSPLHF. The CDR3 bases are TGCGCCAGCAGCCAAGCGCAGGGGGCCAATTCACCCCTCCACTTT.

On this clonotype itself: The junction departs from germline at one end; a sequencing error may be responsible. This chain joins TRBV7-2 and TRBJ2-2, with TRBD2 as a possible D gene (8 bases). Looked up from germline, CDR1 is SGHTA and CDR2 is FQGNSA. The CDR3 contains 16 residues. The CDR3: CAGSLAGQIAAGELFF. In DNA, the CDR3 is TGTGCCGGCAGTTTAGCGGGACAGATCGCGGCCGGGGAGCTGTTTTTT.

This chain links TRBV7-2 with TRBJ2-7; no firm D call. Trimming removed 5 bases at V and 7 bases at J, with 12 bases between. Per germline, CDR1 SGHTA and CDR2 FQGNSA. The CDR3 extends over 12 amino acids. The CDR3 DNA follows: TGTGCCAGCAGCCTGACACCATGGGAGCAGTACTTC. It encodes CASSLTPWEQYF.

At least ten counts were recorded for this clonotype. The rearrangement uses TRBV15 and TRBJ1-4, with D possibly matching TRBD1 (5 bases). The germline V and J ends were trimmed by 3 bases and 8 bases, with 13 bases remaining between them. CDR1 is LNHNV and CDR2 is YYDKDF in the germline V gene (reference sequence). The length of the CDR3 is 14 residues. The DNA of the CDR3 is TGTGCCACCAGCAGCCAGGGAGGAGGCGAAAAACTGTTTTTT. Translated: CATSSQGGGEKLFF.

This clonotype was picked up one time. The V and J genes are TRBV11-2 and TRBJ2-2, with D tentatively TRBD2 (5 bases). This CDR3 spans 16 amino acids. Germline CDR1 SGHAT, CDR2 FQNNGV. The V end lost 2 bases, the J end lost 2 bases, and 12 bases lay between the germline ends. CDR3 protein: CASSLIGLDNTGELFF. The CDR3, as DNA: TGTGCCAGCAGCTTAATTGGACTCGATAACACCGGGGAGCTGTTTTTT.

This rearrangement joins TRBV29-1 to TRBJ1-1, with 8 bases fitting TRBD1. V gave up 8 bases and J gave up 3 bases; unmatched junction bases: 8. Germline V gene sequence: CDR1 SQVTM, CDR2 ANQGSEA. The CDR3 extends over 13 amino acids. CDR3 coding DNA: TGCAGCTTACAGGGGGGACTGGACACTGAAGCTTTCTTT. It is translated as CSLQGGLDTEAFF.

The chain is built from TRBV7-8 and TRBJ1-5; 7 bases match TRBD1. V shed 6 bases and J 6 bases; nucleotides not matched to a gene: 8. Per the germline V gene, CDR1 is SGHVS and CDR2 is FQNEAQ. This CDR3 has 14 residues. CDR3 in DNA: TGTGCCAGCAGGTCCCGGGACAGTATTCAGCCCCAGCATTTT. Protein sequence: CASRSRDSIQPQHF.

In its sample, this clonotype ranks as medium-sized (0.01 to 0.1%). This chain connects TRBV9 to TRBJ1-5; TRBD1 agrees at 7 bases. Unmatched junction bases numbered 6, after V lost 4 bases and J lost 2 bases. Germline assignment: CDR1 SGDLS and CDR2 YYNGEE. CDR3 length: 15 amino acids. For the CDR3, the DNA is TGTGCCAGCAGCCCCGGGACAGCCCGCAATCAGCCCCAGCATTTT. Its protein product is CASSPGTARNQPQHF.

The rearrangement joins TRBV29-1 to TRBJ1-1; TRBD1 matches 8 bases. V lost 4 bases and J lost 5; bases outside the gene matches: 6. Germline V gives CDR1 SQVTM, CDR2 ANQGSEA. The length of the CDR3 is 13 residues. Here the CDR3 reads CSVGQGASTEAFF. DNA of the CDR3: TGCAGCGTTGGGCAGGGGGCGAGTACTGAAGCTTTCTTT.

As for this clonotype: This may arise from a read error, as a much more abundant clone is one base away. This rearrangement joins TRBV9 to TRBJ1-3; D is undetermined. This CDR3 has 13 residues. CDR1 and CDR2 from the germline V gene are SGDLS and YYNGEE. In DNA form, the CDR3 reads TGTGCCAGCAGCGTAGGAACTGGAAGCACCATATATTTT. Residues: CASSVGTGSTIYF.

CDR3 nucleotide sequence: TGTGCCAGCAGTTACGGGTGGGAGCAGTACTTC. Its translation is CASSYGWEQYF. The rearrangement uses TRBV7-9 and TRBJ2-7; unclear D gene. The V end lost 6 bases, the J end lost 7 bases, and 10 bases lay between the germline ends. CDR3 size: 11 residues. Germline CDR1 is SEHNR and CDR2 is FQNEAQ (reference sequence). Filled out from reference TRBV7-9 and TRBJ2-7, the complete variable domain reads DTGVSQNPRHKITKRGQNVTFRCDPISEHNRLYWYRQTLGQGPEFLTYFQNEAQLEKSRLLSDRFSAERPKGSFSTLEIQRTEQGDSAMYLCASSYGWEQYFGPGTRLTVT.

The chain employs TRBV10-3 and TRBJ1-2, with 12 bases identical to TRBD1. V trimming: 2 bases; J trimming: 6 bases; junction bases outside the gene matches: 7. Germline values: CDR1 ENHRY, CDR2 SYGVKD. CDR3 length: 16 residues. The CDR3, as DNA: TGTGCCATCAGTGAGACCCGGGACAGGGGGCCGGATGGCTACACCTTC. Its protein product is CAISETRDRGPDGYTF.

The chain has TRBV25-1 and TRBJ2-2; D might be TRBD2 (5 bases). The CDR3 has 16 residues. Germline CDR1 reads MGHDK; CDR2 reads SYGVNS. V dropped 2 bases and J dropped 0 bases, with 10 bases sitting between them. CDR3 DNA: TGTGCCAGCAGTGAAGGCGGGCTCGCGAACACCGGGGAGCTGTTTTTT. Protein: CASSEGGLANTGELFF.

This clonotype was detected many times. The V call is TRBV29-1, the J call TRBJ1-2; perhaps TRBD1 as D (6 bases). Germline V gene data show CDR1 as SQVTM and CDR2 as ANQGSEA. There are 14 residues in the CDR3. V lost 4 bases and J 5 bases, leaving 17 bases between the germline ends. Written as DNA, the CDR3 is TGCAGCGTTGTCTTGTCAGGGGTATCATATGGCTACACCTTC. Amino acid sequence: CSVVLSGVSYGYTF. The full variable domain, rest sourced from reference TRBV29-1 and TRBJ1-2, is SAVISQKPSRDICQRGTSLTIQCQVDSQVTMMFWYRQQPGQSLTLIATANQGSEATYESGFVIDKFPISRPNLTFSTLTVSNMSPEDSSIYLCSVVLSGVSYGYTFGSGTRLTVV.

The rearrangement joins TRBV12-3 or TRBV12-4 to TRBJ1-5; no definite D call. V lost 5 bases and J lost 6, with 11 bases in between. The CDR3 is 13 residues long. CDR3 protein: CASSNQEGQPQHF. DNA for the CDR3: TGTGCCAGCAGTAACCAGGAGGGTCAGCCCCAGCATTTT.

V is TRBV10-3 and J is TRBJ2-7; 11 bases agree with TRBD1. The CDR3 consists of 14 residues. The junction had 5 bases not matched to a gene; V was cut back by 6 bases and J by 4 bases. Germline CDR1 is ENHRY and CDR2 is SYGVKD. The DNA of the CDR3 is TGTGCCATCAGCCCGGGACAGGGGGTGTACGAGCAGTACTTC. It is translated as CAISPGQGVYEQYF.

This clonotype was observed many times. The chain combines TRBV4-3 with TRBJ1-5; maybe TRBD1 (5 bases). The V end lost 3 bases, the J end lost 0 bases, and 9 bases lay between the germline ends. This CDR3 comprises 15 residues. The germline V gene encodes CDR1 LGHNA and CDR2 YSLEER. The CDR3 bases are TGCGCCAGCAGCCAGGGACGGGTTAGCAATCAGCCCCAGCATTTT. This encodes CASSQGRVSNQPQHF.

This clonotype was seen a handful of times. The chain carries TRBV20-1 and TRBJ1-5; D possibly corresponds to TRBD1 (6 bases). This CDR3 has 15 amino acids. CDR1 is DFQATT and CDR2 is SNEGSKA in the germline V gene (reference sequence). V dropped 3 bases and J dropped 5 bases, with 17 bases sitting between them. The CDR3 loop reads CSARTSTGQDQPQHF. The CDR3 DNA sequence: TGCAGTGCTAGGACCAGTACAGGGCAGGATCAGCCCCAGCATTTT.

This clonotype was found many times. The chain joins TRBV7-2 to TRBJ1-2; TRBD1 matches at 7 bases. This CDR3 is built from 15 residues. V trimming: 3 bases; J trimming: 6 bases; junction bases outside the gene matches: 10. The germline CDR1 and CDR2 sequences are SGHTA and FQGNSA. The CDR3 spells CASSLEHWDSNGYTF. In DNA form, the CDR3 reads TGTGCCAGCAGCTTGGAACATTGGGACAGCAATGGCTACACCTTC.

This clonotype came up many times. The chain uses TRBV7-2 and TRBJ2-7; tentatively, D is TRBD1 (5 bases). Germline loops: CDR1 SGHTA, CDR2 FQGNSA. The length of the CDR3 is 15 residues. With 0 bases removed from V and 0 bases from J, the gap between germline ends came to 9 bases. The CDR3 coding sequence is TGTGCCAGCAGCTTAGCGAGGACACCCTCCTACGAGCAGTACTTC. As protein: CASSLARTPSYEQYF. The full variable domain, with the rest looked up from reference TRBV7-2 and TRBJ2-7, is GAGVSQSPSNKVTEKGKDVELRCDPISGHTALYWYRQSLGQGLEFLIYFQGNSAPDKSGLPSDRFSAERTGGSVSTLTIQRTQQEDSAVYLCASSLARTPSYEQYFGPGTRLTVT.

Comment on this clonotype: A read error may be the cause here, since a much bigger clone is one base away. The J gene is TRBJ2-7, the V gene TRBV28, with D perhaps matching TRBD1 or TRBD2 (5 bases each). This CDR3 is 12 amino acids long. With 5 bases removed from V and 2 bases from J, the gap between germline ends came to 7 bases. Per germline, CDR1 MDHEN and CDR2 SYDVKM. This CDR3 reads CASSVGPYEQYF. In nucleotides, the CDR3 is TGTGCCAGCAGTGTGGGACCCTACGAGCAGTACTTC.

The rearrangement joins TRBV12-3 or TRBV12-4 to TRBJ1-4; 7 nucleotides line up with TRBD1. Trimming at V came to 8 bases and at J to 0 bases, leaving 12 bases not matched to a gene. This CDR3 spans 17 amino acids. The CDR3 coding sequence is TGTGCCAGCTGGATAGGTCCCGGGACAGCAACTAATGAAAAACTGTTTTTT. Translating gives CASWIGPGTATNEKLFF.

This chain joins TRBV19 and TRBJ2-2; D remains unclear. Trimming pared 1 base from V and 0 bases from J, leaving 12 bases between. This CDR3 spans 17 amino acids. The germline gives CDR1 LNHDA, CDR2 SQIVND (reference sequence). CDR3 DNA sequence: TGTGCCAGTAGTATAGGAGTCAGACAAACGAACACCGGGGAGCTGTTTTTT. This sequence encodes CASSIGVRQTNTGELFF.

This clonotype is a singleton in its sample. The V call is TRBV29-1, the J call TRBJ1-2; TRBD1 aligns across 8 bases. Germline CDR1 and CDR2: SQVTM and ANQGSEA. This CDR3 contains 13 residues. Unmatched junction bases numbered 3, after V lost 3 bases and J lost 3 bases. CDR3 DNA: TGCAGCGTTGACGACAGGGGAGACTATGGCTACACCTTC. Residues: CSVDDRGDYGYTF.

The V and J genes are TRBV5-8 and TRBJ2-7; maybe TRBD1 (5 bases). Deletions cut 4 bases from V and 2 bases from J, with 19 bases between. The CDR3 consists of 16 residues. Per the germline V gene, CDR1 is SGHTS and CDR2 is YDEGEE. CDR3 DNA sequence: TGTGCCAGCAGCGGCTGGTGGGGCCCAGACGCCTACGAGCAGTACTTC. It is translated as CASSGWWGPDAYEQYF.

Points on this clonotype: Possible read error: a much larger clone is one base away. V gene TRBV11-2 combines with J gene TRBJ2-7; D unclear. This CDR3 region has 14 residues. CDR1 SGHAT and CDR2 FQNNGV come from the germline V gene. Here the CDR3 DNA reads TGTGCCAGCGGCTTAGTGTGGTTCCCATCCGAGCAGTACTTC. Amino acids: CASGLVWFPSEQYF. Using reference TRBV11-2 and TRBJ2-7 for the parts outside the CDR3, the full variable domain is EAGVAQSPRYKIIEKRQSVAFWCNPISGHATLYWYQQILGQGPKLLIQFQNNGVVDDSQLPKDRFSAERLKGVDSTLKIQPAKLEDSAVYLCASGLVWFPSEQYFGPGTRLTVT.

Regarding this clonotype: The final CDR3 position lacks the conserved phenylalanine or tryptophan, pointing to a likely read error. The J gene is TRBJ2-7, the V gene TRBV12-3 or TRBV12-4, with 11 bases aligning to TRBD2. This CDR3 has 17 residues. The V segment lost 0 bases and the J segment 5 bases; nucleotides outside the gene matches: 9. CDR3 in amino acids: CASSLASLAGVGNEQYS. The DNA for the CDR3 is TGTGCCAGCAGTTTAGCATCACTAGCGGGAGTGGGCAACGAGCAGTACTCC.

This clonotype has just a few counts. One end of the junction is discordant with germline, which a read error may explain. This chain uses TRBV24-1 with TRBJ1-4; D not resolved. Germline values: CDR1 KGHDR, CDR2 SFDVKD. This CDR3 comprises 13 residues. The DNA of the CDR3 is TGTGCCGCCAGTTCGGGAGGGAATGAAAAACTGTTTTTT. It codes for CAASSGGNEKLFF.